One and the same sample provided the 25 T cell receptor beta chains below, sequenced in a study of T cell responses to AZD1222 COVID-19 vaccine. TCRdb keeps only in-frame clones here, not all; method: immunoSEQ multiplex PCR. The table has about 140,000 clones, less than 95% seen once; the top ten hold about 5.9%. Material: peripheral blood, obtained 28 days after the second AZD1222 dose. The receptors come from an adult who received the AZD1222 COVID-19 vaccine.

This chain joins TRBV5-5 and TRBJ1-1; D gene ambiguous. The germline gives CDR1 SGHKS, CDR2 YYEKEE (reference sequence). CDR3 length equals 18 residues. V lost 2 bases, J lost 1 base, and 21 bases lay in between. Written as DNA, the CDR3 is TGTGCCAGCAGCTTTGGTAGGACGGCCGCGGATGCGAACACTGAAGCTTTCTTT. It is translated as CASSFGRTAADANTEAFF.

The rearrangement uses TRBV19 and TRBJ1-5; maybe TRBD1 (6 bases). This CDR3 contains 14 residues. Per germline, CDR1 LNHDA and CDR2 SQIVND (reference sequence). The V end was cut by 11 bases, the J end by 3 bases, with 17 bases between. The CDR3 nucleotides are TGTGCCGGGTTCCGGCAGGGGCACAATCAGCCCCAGCATTTT. Translated: CAGFRQGHNQPQHF.

The chain uses TRBV5-1 and TRBJ2-5; D is uncertain. The CDR3 loop spans 13 amino acids. Trimming left V 6 bases short and J 0 bases short, with 9 bases between. Germline assignment: CDR1 SGHRS and CDR2 YFSETQ. The CDR3 here is CASNVGDQETQYF. In nucleotides, the CDR3 is TGCGCCAGCAACGTCGGAGACCAAGAGACCCAGTACTTC. The variable domain in full, completed from reference TRBV5-1 and TRBJ2-5, reads KAGVTQTPRYLIKTRGQQVTLSCSPISGHRSVSWYQQTPGQGLQFLFEYFSETQRNKGNFPGRFSGRQFSNSRSEMNVSTLELGDSALYLCASNVGDQETQYFGPGTRLLVL.

This sequence joins TRBV7-7 and TRBJ2-5; no reliable D call. The length of the CDR3 is 13 residues. Per the germline V gene, CDR1 is SSHAT and CDR2 is FNYEAQ (reference sequence). The V gene lost 3 bases and the J gene lost 5 bases, with 10 bases spanning the gap. This CDR3 reads CASSFGVVETQYF. CDR3 coding DNA: TGTGCCAGCAGCTTTGGAGTTGTGGAGACCCAGTACTTC.

Written as DNA, the CDR3 is TGTGCCAGCTCACCGACCCACAGTGGGGGGATGAACACTGAAGCTTTCTTT. Translation: CASSPTHSGGMNTEAFF. This rearrangement joins TRBV18 to TRBJ1-1, with a weak D call TRBD1 (5 bases). CDR3 length equals 17 residues. Germline values: CDR1 KGHSH, CDR2 LQKENI. The V end lost 3 bases, the J end lost 0 bases, and 17 bases lay between the germline ends.

The chain uses TRBV4-2 and TRBJ2-7; D remains unclear. The CDR3 covers 18 residues. CDR1 is LGHNA and CDR2 is YNFKEQ in the germline V gene. V lost 10 bases and J 2 bases, leaving 30 bases between the germline ends. CDR3: CAMKVTDNLRRITYEQYF. CDR3 sequence (DNA): TGTGCCATGAAAGTTACGGATAACCTACGGCGGATAACCTACGAGCAGTACTTC.

About this clone itself: One end of the junction fails to match germline, which may point to a read error. The rearrangement joins TRBV6-2 or TRBV6-3 to TRBJ1-2, with a possible D match to TRBD1 (6 bases). CDR3 length: 12 amino acids. Looked up from germline, CDR1 is MNHEY and CDR2 is SVGEGT. The CDR3 reads CTSSPTGHGYTF. In DNA form, the CDR3 reads TGTACCAGCAGCCCCACAGGGCATGGCTACACCTTC.

The chain couples TRBV3-1 (or the pseudogene TRBV3-2) to TRBJ2-2; 7 positions agree with TRBD1. The CDR3 contains 15 residues. The junction had 1 base not matched to a gene; V was cut back by 3 bases and J by 0 bases. The germline V gene encodes CDR1 LGHDT and CDR2 YNNKEL (reference sequence). The CDR3 nucleotides read TGTGCCAGCAGCCAGACAGGGTCGAACACCGGGGAGCTGTTTTTT. Translated: CASSQTGSNTGELFF.

This clone has a single count. This chain uses TRBV6-1 with TRBJ2-7, with 11 bases lining up with TRBD1. This CDR3 spans 15 amino acids. V shed 3 bases, J shed 5 bases, and the junction held 6 bases outside the gene matches. Per the germline V gene, CDR1 is MNHNS and CDR2 is SASEGT. The CDR3 sequence is CASSEGDRGAHEQYF. CDR3 bases: TGTGCCAGCAGTGAGGGGGACAGGGGGGCCCACGAGCAGTACTTC.

The gene calls are TRBV2 and TRBJ2-3, with D maybe TRBD2 (6 bases). Germline V gives CDR1 SNHLY, CDR2 FYNNEI. V shed 6 bases and J shed 2 bases, with 15 bases lying between them. CDR3 length: 15 residues. CDR3 DNA: TGTGCCAGCAGCGAATGGCCTAGCGACACAGATACGCAGTATTTT. The encoded protein is CASSEWPSDTDTQYF. Looking up the rest from reference TRBV2 and TRBJ2-3 gives the full variable domain: EPEVTQTPSHQVTQMGQEVILRCVPISNHLYFYWYRQILGQKVEFLVSFYNNEISEKSEIFDDQFSVERPDGSNFTLKIRSTKLEDSAMYFCASSEWPSDTDTQYFGPGTRLTVL.

The chain uses TRBV7-2 and TRBJ2-5; D is uncertain. The germline gives CDR1 SGHTA, CDR2 FQGNSA. Trimming stripped 2 bases from V and 2 bases from J, with 12 bases between. The CDR3 covers 15 residues. The CDR3 nucleotides read TGTGCCAGCAGCTTACAGAATTGGAATCAAGAGACCCAGTACTTC. This translates into CASSLQNWNQETQYF.

This clone was observed a few times. In DNA, the CDR3 is TGTGCCAGCAGCCAAGCTCCGGCAGGGCCTCTCCGCACAACTAATGAAAAACTGTTTTTT. It specifies CASSQAPAGPLRTTNEKLFF. The chain joins TRBV4-2 to TRBJ1-4; tentative D call: TRBD1 (5 bases). CDR3 length: 20 residues. The V end lost 1 base, the J end lost 0 bases, and 21 bases lay between the germline ends. CDR1 and CDR2 from the germline V gene are LGHNA and YNFKEQ.

This clone was detected a few times. The rearrangement uses TRBV13 and TRBJ1-2; D not resolved. There are 13 residues in the CDR3. Germline V gene sequence: CDR1 PRHDT, CDR2 FYEKMQ (reference sequence). The V gene lost 5 bases and the J gene lost 0 bases, with 7 bases spanning the gap. The CDR3 bases are TGTGCCAGCAGCCGGAGATCTAACTATGGCTACACCTTC. It codes for CASSRRSNYGYTF.

This chain joins TRBV4-1 and TRBJ1-5, with a tentative D call TRBD1 (5 bases). The CDR3 contains 16 residues. Germline V gene sequence: CDR1 MGHRA, CDR2 YSYEKL. V was trimmed by 0 bases and J by 10 bases, leaving 19 bases between them. For the CDR3, the DNA is TGCGCCAGCAGCCAAGAGGGTTCGGGGGTAGGTCAACCCCAGCATTTT. Translation: CASSQEGSGVGQPQHF.

Regarding this clone: One end of the junction is discordant with germline, which a read error may explain. The chain uses TRBV3-1 (or the pseudogene TRBV3-2) and TRBJ2-2; 11 bases are shared with TRBD2. Germline V gene data show CDR1 as LGHDT and CDR2 as YNNKEL (reference sequence). The CDR3 is made up of 15 amino acids. For the CDR3, the DNA is TGTGCGAGCAGCCTAGCGGGGGGCAACACCGGGGAGCTGTTTTTT. Encoded protein: CASSLAGGNTGELFF.

The V call is TRBV5-4, the J call TRBJ1-2, with D maybe TRBD1 (6 bases). Looked up from germline, CDR1 is SGHNT and CDR2 is YYREEE (reference sequence). Trimming stripped 0 bases from V and 5 bases from J, with 11 bases between. The CDR3 runs to 14 residues. The CDR3 DNA reads as TGTGCCAGCAGCTTGGATCAGAGGGGGTATGGCTACACCTTC. As protein: CASSLDQRGYGYTF.

J is TRBJ2-5 and V is TRBV7-2, with TRBD2 matching 14 bases. The CDR3 is 17 residues long. Germline trimming cut 5 bases from V and 4 bases from J; bases unmatched to any gene: 9. Per germline, CDR1 SGHTA and CDR2 FQGNSA. The CDR3 loop is CASSPGTSGGAPETQYF. The CDR3 coding sequence is TGTGCCAGCAGCCCCGGGACTAGCGGGGGAGCCCCAGAGACCCAGTACTTC.

The rearrangement links TRBV21-1 to TRBJ1-5; the table's D call TRBD1 went unverified against the DNA. TRBV21-1 is classified as a pseudogene. The CDR3 is 16 amino acids. This chain's CDR3 is CASSLYSGTGGQPQHF. The CDR3 bases are TGTGCCAGCAGCCTCTACTCCGGGACAGGGGGTCAGCCCCAGCATTTT.

The rearrangement links TRBV7-9 to TRBJ2-5; D remains unclear. The CDR3 runs to 12 residues. V lost 5 bases and J lost 2, with 6 bases in between. Per germline, CDR1 SEHNR and CDR2 FQNEAQ (reference sequence). CDR3 region: CASSHRQETQYF. DNA for the CDR3: TGTGCCAGCAGCCACCGTCAAGAGACCCAGTACTTC. Supplemented by reference TRBV7-9 and TRBJ2-5, the full variable domain reads DTGVSQNPRHKITKRGQNVTFRCDPISEHNRLYWYRQTLGQGPEFLTYFQNEAQLEKSRLLSDRFSAERPKGSFSTLEIQRTEQGDSAMYLCASSHRQETQYFGPGTRLLVL.

The rearrangement joins TRBV5-1 to TRBJ2-1; 14 nucleotides agree with TRBD2. V shed 4 bases, J shed 0 bases, and the junction held 9 bases outside the gene matches. CDR3 size: 19 residues. The germline CDR1 and CDR2 sequences are SGHRS and YFSETQ. The CDR3 here is CASSPSGTSGSSSYNEQFF. DNA for the CDR3: TGCGCCAGCAGCCCATCCGGGACTAGCGGGAGTAGCTCCTACAATGAGCAGTTCTTC.

V and J are TRBV5-1 and TRBJ2-4; the match to TRBD2 covers 10 bases. The CDR3 has 16 amino acids. J lost 7 bases, V lost 4 bases, and 11 bases had no gene match. Looked up from germline, CDR1 is SGHRS and CDR2 is YFSETQ. This chain's CDR3 is CASSPWSGGASNIQYF. CDR3 DNA sequence: TGCGCCAGCAGCCCCTGGAGCGGGGGGGCCTCGAACATTCAGTACTTC.

The chain couples TRBV5-1 to TRBJ2-7; 7 bases align to TRBD2. Germline lookup yields CDR1 SGHRS and CDR2 YFSETQ. J was trimmed by 0 bases and V by 0 bases; bases with no gene match: 3. This CDR3 contains 15 residues. The CDR3, as DNA: TGCGCCAGCAGCTTGGACGGGGGGAGCTCCTACGAGCAGTACTTC. Encoded protein: CASSLDGGSSYEQYF.

The count of this clone is one. This sequence joins TRBV10-3 and TRBJ1-2, with no clear D. This CDR3 region has 13 residues. The germline V gene encodes CDR1 ENHRY and CDR2 SYGVKD. The V gene lost 4 bases and the J gene lost 5 bases, with 11 bases spanning the gap. CDR3 in amino acids: CAISGQAGYGYTF. For the CDR3, the DNA is TGTGCCATCAGTGGTCAAGCGGGATATGGCTACACCTTC.

V is TRBV15 and J is TRBJ1-2; 7 positions agree with TRBD1. With 5 bases clipped from V and 4 bases from J, the junction kept 7 bases outside the gene matches. Germline loops: CDR1 LNHNV, CDR2 YYDKDF (reference sequence). The CDR3 is made up of 14 amino acids. CDR3: CATSRGQDFYGYTF. In nucleotides, the CDR3 is TGTGCCACCAGCCGCGGACAGGACTTCTATGGCTACACCTTC.

The chain recombines TRBV7-9 with TRBJ2-2; D perhaps matches TRBD2 (5 bases). The CDR3 runs to 15 residues. Trimming cost V 4 bases and J 4 bases, with 13 bases left between them. Germline V CDR1 and CDR2: SEHNR, FQNEAQ (reference sequence). This CDR3 reads CASSSVGMGTGELFF. CDR3 coding DNA: TGTGCCAGCAGCTCAGTCGGGATGGGCACCGGGGAGCTGTTTTTT.